This paragraph covers one T cell receptor beta chain sequence. Its antigen is unknown. The table came from immunoSEQ multiplex PCR; TCRdb's copy has only in-frame clones and leaves some out. The profile shows about 61,000 clones, roughly 84% of them singletons. The record originates from a study of OX40 agonist ivuxolimab in advanced cancers. Study-wide points: The investigators did not determine what antigen specificity the expanded peripheral T cells had.

Patients were ruled out by autoimmune disease history or systemic immunosuppression. Germline trimming cut 4 bases from V and 5 bases from J; bases unmatched to any gene: 1. Germline V lookup: CDR1 SGHNT, CDR2 YYREEE (reference sequence). The CDR3 has 13 residues. The receptor was isolated from an adult with an advanced solid tumor such as melanoma, head and neck, liver or kidney cancer. The chain carries TRBV5-4 and TRBJ1-4, with TRBD1 matching 8 bases. The specimen comprised CD4+ or CD8+ T cells sorted from blood, sampled in a trial of the OX40 agonist ivuxolimab. The CDR3 sequence: CASSRQGNEKLFF. The CDR3 nucleotides read TGTGCCAGCAGCCGACAGGGGAATGAAAAACTGTTTTTT.